The source of this T cell receptor beta chain is a study of somatic mutations in cytotoxic T cells in rheumatoid arthritis. CDR1 and CDR2 (germline): MNHEY, SVGAGI. V was trimmed by 4 bases and J by 2 bases, leaving 2 bases between them. The CDR3 covers 12 residues. Study-level findings and limits: Relative to age-matched healthy controls, rheumatoid arthritis patients did not differ significantly in CD8+ T-cell clonality. Among patients with rheumatoid arthritis, but not healthy controls, CD8+ clonality increased with age.

The protocol was immunoSEQ multiplex PCR, while the TCRdb copy is restricted to in-frame clones and leaves out a portion. In the table there are roughly 30,000 clones, around 87% of which are singletons. This clone was seen just once. The antigen is undetermined. Distinct nucleotide sequences in the sample also encode this CDR3. This clonotype was sampled from an adult with rheumatoid arthritis. V usage is TRBV6-5 and J usage is TRBJ2-2, with D unresolved. The sequenced sample was CD8+ T cells sorted from blood. CDR3 nucleotide sequence: TGTGCCAGCAGTTCCAACACCGGGGAGCTGTTTTTT. Amino acids: CASSSNTGELFF.